This passage covers 18 T cell receptor beta chains from one sample sequenced in a study of T cell clonotyping in hematopoietic cell transplantation. Some clones are missing from TCRdb's copy, which holds only in-frame ones; the method was immunoSEQ multiplex PCR. Altogether about 27,000 clones are present, about 94% being singletons, with the ten largest covering roughly 1.4%. The sequenced sample was peripheral blood mononuclear cells. The source of these receptors is a man aged 45-65 years in good health. Some clones in this sample may be carry-over from other donors' samples.

This clone was counted a few times. This sequence joins TRBV6-5 and TRBJ1-3; no definite D call. The V end was cut by 5 bases, the J end by 0 bases, with 8 bases between. The CDR3 contains 14 residues. CDR1 MNHEY and CDR2 SVGAGI come from the germline V gene. CDR3 amino acids: CASSGPSSGNTIYF. The CDR3 coding sequence is TGTGCCAGCAGTGGACCGAGCTCTGGAAACACCATATATTTT.

The genes are TRBV5-1 and TRBJ2-2, with D perhaps TRBD1 (6 bases). Germline V gene sequence: CDR1 SGHRS, CDR2 YFSETQ. Trimming removed 0 bases from V and 4 bases from J, with 16 bases in between. The CDR3 consists of 17 residues. The CDR3 is CASSLDPPQGGTGELFF. The CDR3 DNA sequence: TGCGCCAGCAGCTTGGATCCCCCACAGGGCGGCACCGGGGAGCTGTTTTTT. Filled out from reference TRBV5-1 and TRBJ2-2, the complete variable domain reads KAGVTQTPRYLIKTRGQQVTLSCSPISGHRSVSWYQQTPGQGLQFLFEYFSETQRNKGNFPGRFSGRQFSNSRSEMNVSTLELGDSALYLCASSLDPPQGGTGELFFGEGSRLTVL.

This chain links TRBV19 with TRBJ1-4; TRBD1 aligns across 7 bases. This CDR3 is built from 15 residues. V gave up 5 bases and J gave up 0 bases; unmatched junction bases: 3. The germline gives CDR1 LNHDA, CDR2 SQIVND (reference sequence). This chain's CDR3 is CASSGTDPTNEKLFF. The CDR3 DNA follows: TGTGCCAGTAGTGGGACAGATCCAACTAATGAAAAACTGTTTTTT.

This clone was found once. The chain employs TRBV6-1 and TRBJ2-7; 7 bases align to TRBD1. Per the germline V gene, CDR1 is MNHNS and CDR2 is SASEGT. CDR3 size: 16 residues. Trimming cost V 3 bases and J 2 bases; bases outside gene matches: 10. The CDR3: CASSDRTRDRPYEQYF. The CDR3 coding sequence is TGTGCCAGCAGTGATCGCACACGGGACAGACCCTACGAGCAGTACTTC.

The rearrangement links TRBV2 to TRBJ2-1, with no clear D. Germline V gene sequence: CDR1 SNHLY, CDR2 FYNNEI. V was trimmed by 6 bases and J by 4 bases, leaving 10 bases between them. The CDR3 is 13 amino acids. For the CDR3, the DNA is TGTGCCAGCAGAACCAGCCGTTACAATGAGCAGTTCTTC. Translated, it gives CASRTSRYNEQFF.

The chain is built from TRBV5-1 and TRBJ2-6; tentatively, D is TRBD2 (6 bases). The CDR3 has 16 amino acids. The V end lost 4 bases, the J end lost 6 bases, and 17 bases lay between the germline ends. Germline V gene sequence: CDR1 SGHRS, CDR2 YFSETQ. CDR3 residues: CASSPRTTLEANVLTF. As DNA, the CDR3 is TGCGCCAGCAGCCCTCGGACTACGCTTGAGGCCAACGTCCTGACTTTC. Supplemented by reference TRBV5-1 and TRBJ2-6, the full variable domain reads KAGVTQTPRYLIKTRGQQVTLSCSPISGHRSVSWYQQTPGQGLQFLFEYFSETQRNKGNFPGRFSGRQFSNSRSEMNVSTLELGDSALYLCASSPRTTLEANVLTFGAGSRLTVL.

In its sample, this clone was seen a few times. V and J are TRBV4-1 and TRBJ2-7; 7 bases agree with TRBD1. J was trimmed by 6 bases and V by 3 bases; bases with no gene match: 5. CDR3 size: 13 residues. Germline V lookup: CDR1 MGHRA, CDR2 YSYEKL. For the CDR3, the DNA is TGCGCCAGCAGCCACATGACAGGGACCGAGCAGTACTTC. This gives the protein CASSHMTGTEQYF.

The rearrangement links TRBV7-2 to TRBJ2-7; tentatively, D is TRBD2 (6 bases). Trimming pared 5 bases from V and 0 bases from J, leaving 14 bases between. Germline CDR1 SGHTA, CDR2 FQGNSA. The CDR3 covers 15 residues. The CDR3 reads CASSPQGLSSYEQYF. The CDR3 nucleotides are TGTGCCAGCAGCCCTCAGGGACTGAGCTCCTACGAGCAGTACTTC.

The table lists this clone with a count of one. As DNA, the CDR3 is TGTGCCAGTAGTATCGGGTTCGGGGTCGGTCTCGAGCAGTACTTC. Amino acids: CASSIGFGVGLEQYF. The chain uses TRBV19 and TRBJ2-7; maybe TRBD2 (5 bases). The length of the CDR3 is 15 residues. CDR1 and CDR2 (germline): LNHDA, SQIVND (reference sequence). Trimming took off 3 bases at V and 6 bases at J, with 18 bases between the two ends.

The chain employs TRBV27 and TRBJ1-1; 9 bases fit TRBD1. The CDR3 covers 14 residues. Germline loops: CDR1 MNHEY, CDR2 SMNVEV (reference sequence). The junction had 5 bases not matched to a gene; V was cut back by 5 bases and J by 4 bases. CDR3 sequence reads: CASSMGQGGTEAFF. DNA for the CDR3: TGTGCCAGCAGTATGGGACAGGGTGGCACTGAAGCTTTCTTT.

The chain joins TRBV21-1 to TRBJ1-3. TRBV21-1 is flagged as a pseudogene. The CDR3 has 18 amino acids. The DNA for the CDR3 is TGTGCCAGCAGAGCCAACCGGGCAAACCTCGAGAGTCTACTCACCATATATTTT. This sequence encodes CASRANRANLESLLTIYF.

The chain is built from TRBV19 and TRBJ2-2; D could derive from TRBD1 or TRBD2 (6 bases each). Trimming left V 5 bases short and J 5 bases short, with 18 bases between. Germline V gives CDR1 LNHDA, CDR2 SQIVND (reference sequence). This CDR3 has 16 amino acids. The CDR3 reads CASSPPTGARTGELFF. For the CDR3, the DNA is TGTGCCAGTAGTCCGCCCACGGGGGCAAGAACCGGGGAGCTGTTTTTT.

The V gene is TRBV19, the J gene TRBJ2-5; 7 nucleotides align to TRBD1. The CDR3 contains 15 residues. V dropped 5 bases and J dropped 1; count of bases not matched to a gene: 7. Germline CDR1 is LNHDA and CDR2 is SQIVND (reference sequence). The CDR3 region is CASSLGTASQETQYF. The DNA for the CDR3 is TGTGCCAGTAGTTTGGGGACAGCCTCCCAAGAGACCCAGTACTTC.

The rearrangement links TRBV6-6 to TRBJ2-7, with TRBD1 as a possible D gene (5 bases). The CDR3 covers 14 residues. Per germline, CDR1 MNHNY and CDR2 SVGAGI (reference sequence). V was clipped by 5 bases and J by 0 bases, with 11 bases between them. CDR3 in DNA: TGTGCCAGCAGTCCAAGACAGCTCTCCTACGAGCAGTACTTC. Translated: CASSPRQLSYEQYF.

The rearrangement uses TRBV7-6 and TRBJ2-7, with 15 bases aligning to TRBD2. Germline lookup yields CDR1 SGHVS and CDR2 FNYEAQ. CDR3 length: 18 amino acids. V was clipped by 3 bases and J by 3 bases; unmatched bases: 9. CDR3 sequence (DNA): TGTGCCAGCAGCTTCTTACCGGGACTAGCGGGGGGTATCTACGAGCAGTACTTC. It encodes CASSFLPGLAGGIYEQYF.

This clone was picked up one time. The gene calls are TRBV25-1 and TRBJ2-1; the D gene is possibly TRBD2 (5 bases). The CDR3 totals 14 residues. Trimming removed 8 bases from V and 2 bases from J, with 13 bases in between. CDR1 is MGHDK, CDR2 SYGVNS, per germline. In DNA, the CDR3 is TGTGCCAGCGCCCGGGGTGGCACCTACAATGAGCAGTTCTTC. Its protein is CASARGGTYNEQFF.

This rearrangement joins TRBV4-3 to TRBJ1-5, with D hard to call. Germline V gene sequence: CDR1 LGHNA, CDR2 YSLEER. The ends were cut back, 0 bases at V and 5 bases at J, with 5 bases in the middle. CDR3 size: 13 residues. The CDR3 nucleotides read TGCGCCAGCAGCCAAGATCAGCATCAGCCCCAGCATTTT. It yields the protein CASSQDQHQPQHF.

The chain couples TRBV19 to TRBJ2-5, with D maybe TRBD2 (6 bases). Germline V gene lookup returns CDR1 LNHDA and CDR2 SQIVND (reference sequence). Trimming left V 6 bases short and J 9 bases short, with 23 bases between. This CDR3 has 15 residues. CDR3 loop: CASSPGLARTGSQYF. In nucleotides, the CDR3 is TGTGCCAGTAGCCCTGGGCTAGCGAGGACTGGGTCCCAGTACTTC.